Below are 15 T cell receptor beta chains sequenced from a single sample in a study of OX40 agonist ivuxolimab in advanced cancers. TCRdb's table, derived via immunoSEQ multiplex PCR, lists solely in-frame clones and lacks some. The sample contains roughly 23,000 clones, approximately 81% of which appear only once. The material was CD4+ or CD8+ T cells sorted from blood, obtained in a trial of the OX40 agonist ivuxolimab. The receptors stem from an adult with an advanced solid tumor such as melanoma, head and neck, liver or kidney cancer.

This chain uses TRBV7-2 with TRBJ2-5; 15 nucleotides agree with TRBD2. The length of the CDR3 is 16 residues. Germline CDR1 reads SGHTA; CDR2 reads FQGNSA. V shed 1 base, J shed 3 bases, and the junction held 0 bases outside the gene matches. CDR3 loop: CASSLGTSGGEETQYF. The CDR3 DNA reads TGTGCCAGCAGCTTAGGGACTAGCGGGGGGGAAGAGACCCAGTACTTC.

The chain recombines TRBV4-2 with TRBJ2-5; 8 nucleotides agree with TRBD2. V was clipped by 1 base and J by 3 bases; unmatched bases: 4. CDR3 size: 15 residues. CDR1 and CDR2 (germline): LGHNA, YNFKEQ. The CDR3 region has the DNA TGTGCCAGCAGCCAAGCACGGGGGGGAGAAGAGACCCAGTACTTC. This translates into CASSQARGGEETQYF.

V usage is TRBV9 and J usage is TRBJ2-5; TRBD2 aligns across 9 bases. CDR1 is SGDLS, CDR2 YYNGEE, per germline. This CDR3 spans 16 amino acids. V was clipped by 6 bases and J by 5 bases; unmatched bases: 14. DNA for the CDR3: TGTGCCAGCACTGAATATTCAGCGGGGGGTTCGGAGACCCAGTACTTC. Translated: CASTEYSAGGSETQYF.

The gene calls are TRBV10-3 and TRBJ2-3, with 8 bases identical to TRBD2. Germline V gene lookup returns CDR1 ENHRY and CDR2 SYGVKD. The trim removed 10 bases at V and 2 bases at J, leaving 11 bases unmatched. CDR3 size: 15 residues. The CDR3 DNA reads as TGTGCCACCTCCGAGTCCGGGGGGGTCACAGATACGCAGTATTTT. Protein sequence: CATSESGGVTDTQYF.

The CDR3 coding sequence is TGTGCCAGCAGCTTCACCACTGAGAATGAGCAGTTCTTC. Its protein product is CASSFTTENEQFF. The gene calls are TRBV11-3 and TRBJ2-1; no firm D call. CDR1 SGHNT and CDR2 YENEEA come from the germline V gene. The length of the CDR3 is 13 residues. V lost 3 bases to trimming and J lost 7 bases, with 10 bases between them.

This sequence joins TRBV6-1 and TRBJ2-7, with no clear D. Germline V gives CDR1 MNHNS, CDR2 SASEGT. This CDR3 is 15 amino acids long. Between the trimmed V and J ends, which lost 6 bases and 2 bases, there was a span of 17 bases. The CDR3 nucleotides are TGTGCCAGCAGCCAGGACGAATCATCGGCCTACGAGCAGTACTTC. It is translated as CASSQDESSAYEQYF.

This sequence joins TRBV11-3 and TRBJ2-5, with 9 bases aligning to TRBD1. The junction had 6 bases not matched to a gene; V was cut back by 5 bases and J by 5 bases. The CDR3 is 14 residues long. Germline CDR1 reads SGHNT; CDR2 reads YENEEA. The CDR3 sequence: CASSSRQGEETQYF. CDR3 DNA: TGTGCCAGCAGCAGCAGACAGGGGGAGGAGACCCAGTACTTC.

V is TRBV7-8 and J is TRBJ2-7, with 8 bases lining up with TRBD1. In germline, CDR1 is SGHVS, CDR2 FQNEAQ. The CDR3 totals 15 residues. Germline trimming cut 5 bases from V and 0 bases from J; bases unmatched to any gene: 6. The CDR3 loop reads CASSLWTGSSYEQYF. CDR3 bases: TGTGCCAGCAGCCTTTGGACAGGGAGCTCCTACGAGCAGTACTTC. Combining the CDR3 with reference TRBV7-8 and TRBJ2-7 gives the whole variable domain GAGVSQSPRYKVAKRGQDVALRCDPISGHVSLFWYQQALGQGPEFLTYFQNEAQLDKSGLPSDRFFAERPEGSVSTLKIQRTQQEDSAVYLCASSLWTGSSYEQYFGPGTRLTVT.

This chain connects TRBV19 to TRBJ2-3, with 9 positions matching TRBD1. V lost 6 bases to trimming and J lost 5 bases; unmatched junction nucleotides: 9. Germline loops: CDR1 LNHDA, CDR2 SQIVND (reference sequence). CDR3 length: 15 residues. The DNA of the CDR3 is TGTGCCAGTAGCCTCGGACAGGGGATTTTAGATACGCAGTATTTT. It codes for CASSLGQGILDTQYF.

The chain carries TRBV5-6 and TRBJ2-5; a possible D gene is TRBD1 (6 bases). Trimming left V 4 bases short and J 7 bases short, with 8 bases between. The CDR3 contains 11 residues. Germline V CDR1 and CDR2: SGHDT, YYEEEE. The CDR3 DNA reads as TGTGCCAGCAGCGGGGGCCGGACCCAGTACTTC. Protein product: CASSGGRTQYF.

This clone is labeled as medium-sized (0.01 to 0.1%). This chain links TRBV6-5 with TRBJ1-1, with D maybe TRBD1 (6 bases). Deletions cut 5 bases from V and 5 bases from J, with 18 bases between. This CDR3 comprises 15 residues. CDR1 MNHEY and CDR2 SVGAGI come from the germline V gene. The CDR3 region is CASSTHRAGGTEAFF. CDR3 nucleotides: TGTGCCAGCAGTACGCACAGGGCCGGAGGGACTGAAGCTTTCTTT.

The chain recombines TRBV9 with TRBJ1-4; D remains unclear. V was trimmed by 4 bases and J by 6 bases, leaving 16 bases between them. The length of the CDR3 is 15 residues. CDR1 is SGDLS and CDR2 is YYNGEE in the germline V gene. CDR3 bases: TGTGCCAGCAGCACTAGACCCCAGGTTGATGAAAAACTGTTTTTT. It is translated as CASSTRPQVDEKLFF.

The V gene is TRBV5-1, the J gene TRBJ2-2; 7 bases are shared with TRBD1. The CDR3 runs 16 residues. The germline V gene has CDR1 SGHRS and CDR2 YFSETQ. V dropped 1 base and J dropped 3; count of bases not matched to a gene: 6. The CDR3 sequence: CASSLRRRGYTGELFF. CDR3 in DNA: TGCGCCAGCAGCTTGAGGCGCAGGGGGTACACCGGGGAGCTGTTTTTT.

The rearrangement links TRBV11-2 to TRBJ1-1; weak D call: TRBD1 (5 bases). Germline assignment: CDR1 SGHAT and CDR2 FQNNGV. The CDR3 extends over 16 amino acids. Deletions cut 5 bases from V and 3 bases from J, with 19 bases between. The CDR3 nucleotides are TGTGCCAGCAGCCTGGGGTGGGGGGAAGAGGACACTGAAGCTTTCTTT. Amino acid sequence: CASSLGWGEEDTEAFF.

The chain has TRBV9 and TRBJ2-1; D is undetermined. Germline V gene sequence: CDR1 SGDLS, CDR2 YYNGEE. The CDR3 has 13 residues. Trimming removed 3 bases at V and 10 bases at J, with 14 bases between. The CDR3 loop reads CASSEDDLFEQFF. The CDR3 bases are TGTGCCAGCAGCGAGGACGACCTATTCGAGCAGTTCTTC.